This is a list of T cell receptor beta chains from one sample in a study of blood T cells in healthy people across ages. TCRdb re-called the 5' RACE reads with MiXCR, one entry per CDR3 protein. The sample holds more than 1,400,000 distinct CDR3 sequences, roughly 40% seen once. The sample taken for sequencing was blood. The origin of the receptors is a woman in her late teens or twenties in good health. The CDR3 runs from the conserved cysteine through the conserved F or W. A D gene is named only where the DNA matches it firmly. Expanded clones are given a class, and other clones once, few, many or no size at all.

v_gene	abundance	j_gene	d_gene	CDR3aa	CDR3nt
TRBV6-5	few	TRBJ2-7	.	CASSYKGDEQYF	TGTGCCAGCAGTTATAAAGGGGACGAGCAGTACTTC
TRBV20-1	few	TRBJ2-5	.	CSARDGKTQYF	TGCAGTGCTAGAGATGGGAAGACCCAGTACTTC
TRBV6-1	few	TRBJ2-5	.	CASSEAWTEKETQYF	TGTGCCAGCAGTGAAGCGTGGACGGAGAAAGAGACCCAGTACTTC
TRBV6-1	.	TRBJ2-1	.	CAGSYQLGNEQFF	TGTGCCGGCAGCTATCAGCTCGGCAATGAGCAGTTCTTC
TRBV29-1	.	TRBJ2-5	TRBD2	CSIDSGNFYNEQYF	TGCAGTATCGATAGCGGGAACTTCTACAATGAGCAGTACTTC
TRBV6-5	.	TRBJ2-1	TRBD2	CASSSPGRVGNEQFF	TGTGCCAGCAGTTCCCCGGGGAGGGTTGGCAATGAGCAGTTCTTC
TRBV29-1	.	TRBJ2-7	TRBD2	CSARLAGSTYEQYF	TGCAGCGCACGACTAGCGGGATCAACCTACGAGCAGTACTTC
TRBV29-1	.	TRBJ1-2	.	CSVGGFIDDPLKYDGYTF	TGCAGCGTTGGGGGCTTTATTGACGACCCATTAAAGTATGATGGCTACACCTTC
TRBV20-1	.	TRBJ2-1	.	CSARDMRSYNEQFF	TGCAGTGCTAGGGACATGAGATCCTACAATGAGCAGTTCTTC
TRBV14	.	TRBJ2-1	TRBD2	CASSPAEVAGNEQFF	TGTGCCAGCAGCCCCGCGGAGGTAGCGGGAAATGAGCAGTTCTTC
TRBV4-1	many	TRBJ2-5	.	CASSRGPFQETQYF	TGCGCCAGCAGCCGAGGGCCGTTTCAAGAGACCCAGTACTTC
TRBV2	.	TRBJ1-1	TRBD1	CATIRLGQGLMNTEAFF	TGTGCCACCATAAGACTCGGACAGGGCCTAATGAACACTGAAGCTTTCTTT
TRBV16	few	TRBJ2-3	.	CASSQVGTPTQYF	TGTGCCAGCAGCCAAGTGGGGACTCCAACGCAGTATTTT
TRBV12-3/TRBV12-4	.	TRBJ1-2	.	CASTPLQVGGYGYTF	TGTGCCAGCACCCCCTTGCAGGTAGGGGGCTATGGCTACACCTTC
TRBV6-5	.	TRBJ2-1	.	CASSYSPSHEQFF	TGTGCCAGCAGTTACTCGCCTAGTCATGAGCAGTTCTTC
TRBV2	.	TRBJ2-3	.	CASSRAGYSVSTDTQYF	TGTGCCAGCAGTAGAGCAGGGTACTCCGTTAGCACAGATACGCAGTATTTT
TRBV27	few	TRBJ2-1	TRBD2	CASSLSRGGNNEQFF	TGTGCCAGCAGTTTATCGCGGGGGGGCAACAATGAGCAGTTCTTC
TRBV7-2	few	TRBJ2-4	TRBD2	CASSLAPAGSGRDIQYF	TGTGCCAGCAGCTTAGCGCCCGCGGGTAGCGGGAGGGACATTCAGTACTTC
TRBV2	.	TRBJ2-7	TRBD2	CASSEARGVSYEQYF	TGTGCCAGCAGTGAAGCGCGGGGGGTCTCCTACGAGCAGTACTTC
TRBV6-1	.	TRBJ1-6	TRBD1	CASRDQTGTAPSPLHF	TGTGCCAGCAGGGATCAAACCGGGACAGCGCCCTCACCCCTCCACTTT
TRBV18	.	TRBJ2-7	.	CASSPQGQAAEQYF	TGTGCCAGCTCACCACAAGGCCAGGCTGCCGAGCAGTACTTC
TRBV18	.	TRBJ2-1	TRBD2	CASSPRPLAGYNEQFF	TGTGCCAGCTCACCCCGACCCCTAGCGGGGTACAATGAGCAGTTCTTC
TRBV20-1	few	TRBJ2-1	.	CSASVGTSPYNEQFF	TGCAGTGCTAGCGTGGGTACTTCCCCCTACAATGAGCAGTTCTTC
TRBV10-3	few	TRBJ1-4	.	CAISESRTVNEKLFF	TGTGCCATCAGTGAGTCGAGAACAGTCAATGAAAAACTGTTTTTT
TRBV6-5	.	TRBJ2-2	TRBD2	CASSYLAGGYNGELFF	TGTGCCAGCAGTTACTTAGCGGGAGGGTATAACGGGGAGCTGTTTTTT
TRBV6-1	.	TRBJ2-2	.	CASGQKNTGELFF	TGTGCCAGCGGTCAGAAAAACACCGGGGAGCTGTTTTTT
TRBV5-5	once	TRBJ2-6	.	CASSIGLGANVLTF	TGTGCCAGCAGCATCGGGCTGGGGGCCAACGTCCTGACTTTC
TRBV2	few	TRBJ2-3	.	CASSVRGQTGTDTQYF	TGTGCCAGTAGTGTAAGAGGGCAGACAGGCACAGATACGCAGTATTTT
TRBV27	.	TRBJ2-2	TRBD1	CASSGQGKNTGELFF	TGTGCCAGCAGTGGACAGGGGAAGAACACCGGGGAGCTGTTTTTT
TRBV3-1	.	TRBJ2-6	TRBD1	CASSQERAPGQGIVLTF	TGTGCCAGCAGCCAAGAAAGGGCTCCTGGACAGGGGATAGTCCTGACTTTC
TRBV6-2/TRBV6-3	.	TRBJ2-7	.	CASSYKLSYEQYF	TGTGCCAGCAGTTACAAGTTAAGTTACGAGCAGTACTTC
TRBV20-1	.	TRBJ1-1	.	CSAQAKYPTEAFF	TGCAGTGCCCAGGCGAAATATCCGACTGAAGCTTTCTTT
TRBV6-6	few	TRBJ2-5	.	CASREARFEYF	TGTGCCAGCAGGGAGGCTCGGTTTGAGTACTTC
TRBV6-5	few	TRBJ1-2	TRBD1	CASRYRGGDYGYTF	TGTGCCAGCAGATACAGGGGAGGGGACTATGGCTACACCTTC
TRBV3-1	.	TRBJ2-5	.	CASSFRRGAQETQYF	TGTGCCAGCAGCTTCAGACGAGGCGCCCAAGAGACCCAGTACTTC
TRBV15	.	TRBJ1-5	TRBD1	CATSRGSGTDNQPQHF	TGTGCCACCAGCAGAGGAAGCGGGACAGACAATCAGCCCCAGCATTTT
TRBV6-5	.	TRBJ1-1	TRBD1	CASSTSGQREAFF	TGTGCCAGCAGTACCTCGGGACAGCGCGAAGCTTTCTTT